These 19 T cell receptor beta chains came from one sample sequenced in a study of control samples from healthy donors and cancer patients. The data were produced by immunoSEQ multiplex PCR, yet TCRdb's version contains in-frame clones alone and is incomplete. Of over 150,000 clones in the sample, under 95% are singletons; the top ten hold 1.2% to 1.5%. Sequencing was performed on blood. Receptor source: a young woman in good health.

The rearrangement uses TRBV5-1 and TRBJ1-1; 8 bases fit TRBD1. This CDR3 comprises 15 residues. V shed 7 bases, J shed 4 bases, and the junction held 12 bases outside the gene matches. CDR1 SGHRS and CDR2 YFSETQ come from the germline V gene. The CDR3 DNA reads TGCGCCAGCCACACAGGGGGGACCTTGGGCACTGAAGCTTTCTTT. This translates into CASHTGGTLGTEAFF.

V is TRBV3-1 (or the pseudogene TRBV3-2) and J is TRBJ2-5; D call uncertain. CDR1 LGHDT and CDR2 YNNKEL come from the germline V gene (reference sequence). The CDR3 sequence is 14 residues long. Trimming pared 1 base from V and 5 bases from J, leaving 11 bases between. CDR3 nucleotides: TGTGCCAGCAGCCAAGCTGACGAGGTCGAGACCCAGTACTTC. Its protein is CASSQADEVETQYF.

The chain couples TRBV7-2 to TRBJ2-7; possible D gene TRBD1, 6 bases. CDR3 length: 13 residues. Germline V lookup: CDR1 SGHTA, CDR2 FQGNSA. Trimming removed 5 bases from V and 1 base from J, with 9 bases in between. The DNA for the CDR3 is TGTGCCAGCAGCGTCGACAGGTCCTACGAGCAGTACTTC. Amino acids: CASSVDRSYEQYF.

V usage is TRBV20-1 and J usage is TRBJ1-1; the D is unclear. Trimming removed 3 bases at V and 4 bases at J, with 12 bases between. This CDR3 has 13 amino acids. The germline CDR1 and CDR2 sequences are DFQATT and SNEGSKA (reference sequence). This CDR3 reads CSASRSDFTEAFF. CDR3 nucleotides: TGCAGTGCTAGTCGCAGCGACTTCACTGAAGCTTTCTTT.

The V gene is TRBV18, the J gene TRBJ1-5; TRBD1 matches 8 bases. J lost 1 base, V lost 3 bases, and 8 bases had no gene match. The V gene's germline CDR1 is KGHSH and CDR2 LQKENI. CDR3 length: 17 residues. Written as DNA, the CDR3 is TGTGCCAGCTCACCTTTCCCCACAGGGGGAAGCAATCAGCCCCAGCATTTT. Its protein is CASSPFPTGGSNQPQHF.

For this clone: Additional DNA sequences in this sample encode the identical CDR3. This sequence joins TRBV7-9 and TRBJ2-3; perhaps TRBD2 as D (5 bases). The germline V gene has CDR1 SEHNR and CDR2 FQNEAQ (reference sequence). The CDR3 extends over 15 amino acids. V dropped 3 bases and J dropped 0 bases, with 10 bases sitting between them. The DNA for the CDR3 is TGTGCCAGCAGCTTTCAGGCGGGTAGCACAGATACGCAGTATTTT. This encodes CASSFQAGSTDTQYF.

The chain joins TRBV4-1 to TRBJ2-3; 14 bases map to TRBD2. CDR1 is MGHRA and CDR2 is YSYEKL in the germline V gene. Trimming cost V 3 bases and J 5 bases; bases outside gene matches: 4. This CDR3 comprises 16 residues. The CDR3, as DNA: TGCGCCAGCAGCCAGACGACTAGCGGGAGGGTAGATACGCAGTATTTT. Its protein product is CASSQTTSGRVDTQYF.

This chain joins TRBV6-5 and TRBJ1-2; maybe TRBD1 (6 bases). With 6 bases removed from V and 6 bases from J, the gap between germline ends came to 11 bases. Germline V gene sequence: CDR1 MNHEY, CDR2 SVGAGI. The CDR3 runs to 12 residues. CDR3 sequence (DNA): TGTGCCAGCAGAAGACAGGCTGATGGCTACACCTTC. Translating gives CASRRQADGYTF.

The chain carries TRBV3-1 (or the pseudogene TRBV3-2) and TRBJ1-2, with a weak D call TRBD1 (6 bases). The CDR3 loop spans 16 amino acids. V lost 3 bases to trimming and J lost 8 bases, with 22 bases between them. Germline V gene lookup returns CDR1 LGHDT and CDR2 YNNKEL (reference sequence). CDR3 nucleotides: TGTGCCAGCAGCCACGATGGGGCGGGACATCCAGTCGGCTACACCTTC. Protein product: CASSHDGAGHPVGYTF.

The chain links TRBV25-1 to TRBJ1-1; D unclear. The germline V gene encodes CDR1 MGHDK and CDR2 SYGVNS. V was trimmed by 6 bases and J by 11 bases, leaving 13 bases between them. This CDR3 has 11 residues. CDR3 region: CASRQTREAFF. In DNA form, the CDR3 reads TGTGCCAGCAGGCAGACCCGGGAGGCTTTCTTT.

The chain is built from TRBV11-2 and TRBJ1-2, with 9 bases that match TRBD1. The ends lost 3 bases at V and 4 bases at J; junction bases unmatched: 3. The V gene's germline CDR1 is SGHAT and CDR2 FQNNGV. The CDR3 loop spans 14 amino acids. CDR3 sequence reads: CASSFDRGSYGYTF. The CDR3 nucleotides are TGTGCCAGCAGCTTCGACAGGGGGAGCTATGGCTACACCTTC. Full variable domain (outside the CDR3, taken from reference TRBV11-2 and TRBJ1-2): EAGVAQSPRYKIIEKRQSVAFWCNPISGHATLYWYQQILGQGPKLLIQFQNNGVVDDSQLPKDRFSAERLKGVDSTLKIQPAKLEDSAVYLCASSFDRGSYGYTFGSGTRLTVV.

The J gene is TRBJ2-1, the V gene TRBV19, with a weak D call TRBD2 (6 bases). The CDR3 spans 13 residues. V was cut by 4 bases and J by 16 bases, with 20 bases left in between. CDR1 is LNHDA, CDR2 SQIVND, per germline (reference sequence). The CDR3 sequence: CASSTARDSRAFF. CDR3 nucleotides: TGTGCCAGTAGTACGGCCCGGGACTCGCGTGCCTTCTTC.

This chain connects TRBV7-2 to TRBJ2-1, with D maybe TRBD1 (5 bases). The CDR3 loop spans 13 amino acids. V gave up 2 bases and J gave up 7 bases, with 9 bases separating them. Germline V gene sequence: CDR1 SGHTA, CDR2 FQGNSA. CDR3 DNA sequence: TGTGCCAGCAGCTTAATGACAGTTAATGAGCAGTTCTTC. It codes for CASSLMTVNEQFF.

The chain employs TRBV3-1 (or the pseudogene TRBV3-2) and TRBJ1-6, with no clear D. Germline V gene data show CDR1 as LGHDT and CDR2 as YNNKEL (reference sequence). The CDR3 is 15 amino acids. Trimming removed 0 bases at V and 8 bases at J, with 11 bases between. The CDR3 is CASSQDTGFYSPLHF. CDR3 coding DNA: TGTGCCAGCAGCCAAGATACCGGCTTCTATTCACCCCTCCACTTT.

This chain links TRBV24-1 with TRBJ1-2; TRBD1 matches at 12 bases. This CDR3 has 13 amino acids. The V gene end was trimmed by 3 bases and the J gene end by 14 bases; junction bases not matched to a gene: 6. CDR1 is KGHDR, CDR2 SFDVKD, per germline. The CDR3 sequence is CATSDVGTGGDTF. The CDR3 nucleotides read TGTGCCACCAGTGATGTTGGGACAGGGGGCGATACCTTC.

As to this clone: The junction differs from germline at one of its ends, possibly a read error. This sequence joins TRBV4-2 and TRBJ2-2, with D possibly being TRBD1 (7 bases). The CDR3 extends over 15 amino acids. Germline loops: CDR1 LGHNA, CDR2 YNFKEQ. In DNA, the CDR3 is TGTGCCAGCGGCCACAGGGGAGGGAACACCGGGGAGCTGTTTTTT. It yields the protein CASGHRGGNTGELFF.

The rearrangement joins TRBV5-1 to TRBJ2-2, with 7 nucleotides matching TRBD1. V lost 3 bases to trimming and J lost 4 bases; unmatched junction nucleotides: 3. The CDR3 has 14 amino acids. Germline V gives CDR1 SGHRS, CDR2 YFSETQ. CDR3 DNA sequence: TGCGCCAGCAGCTCCGGACAGGCCACCGGGGAGCTGTTTTTT. Translated: CASSSGQATGELFF.

The chain recombines TRBV25-1 with TRBJ2-2; 11 bases match TRBD1. Per germline, CDR1 MGHDK and CDR2 SYGVNS. V gave up 3 bases and J gave up 5 bases; unmatched junction bases: 2. CDR3 length: 15 residues. In nucleotides, the CDR3 is TGTGCCAGCAGTGACCGGGACAGGGGGACCGGGGAGCTGTTTTTT. As protein: CASSDRDRGTGELFF. Drawing the rest from reference TRBV25-1 and TRBJ2-2, the complete variable domain is EADIYQTPRYLVIGTGKKITLECSQTMGHDKMYWYQQDPGMELHLIHYSYGVNSTEKGDLSSESTVSRIRTEHFPLTLESARPSHTSQYLCASSDRDRGTGELFFGEGSRLTVL.

J is TRBJ2-1 and V is TRBV24-1; TRBD2 aligns across 7 bases. Looked up from germline, CDR1 is KGHDR and CDR2 is SFDVKD. V was clipped by 4 bases and J by 9 bases; unmatched bases: 8. The CDR3 sequence is 14 residues long. CDR3 region: CATSEQAGRPEQFF. The CDR3, as DNA: TGTGCCACCAGTGAGCAAGCCGGGAGGCCTGAGCAGTTCTTC.